Each of the 17 T cell receptor beta chains below was sequenced from the same sample in a study of T cells in women clearing cervical HPV infection. Generated by immunoSEQ multiplex PCR, the TCRdb table keeps only in-frame clones and is missing some. The sample table includes around 19,000 clones. Sequencing was carried out using blood buffy coat. The receptors were gathered from a woman aged 18 to 75 with a cervical HPV16 infection that either progressed to CIN3+ or cleared (not recorded which).

As regards this clone: The read ends 3 residues early relative to the CDR3; the germline J gene fills the gap. V and J are TRBV9 and TRBJ2-3, with 7 bases matching TRBD1. Unmatched junction bases numbered 4, after V lost 3 bases and J lost 0 bases. The germline CDR1 and CDR2 sequences are SGDLS and YYNGEE. The CDR3 has 15 residues. The CDR3 bases that were read are TGTGCCAGCAGCGAGAGGACAGGAAGCACAGATACG. Translation gives CASSERTGSTDT. The full CDR3 reads CASSERTGSTDTQYF. The whole variable domain, filled in from reference TRBV9 and TRBJ2-3, reads DSGVTQTPKHLITATGQRVTLRCSPRSGDLSVYWYQQSLDQGLQFLIQYYNGEERAKGNILERFSAQQFPDLHSELNLSSLELGDSALYFCASSERTGSTDTQYFGPGTRLTVL.

A word on this clone: The read gets to within 3 residues of the CDR3 end, and the germline J gene fills in the rest. The chain uses TRBV20-1 and TRBJ2-1, with 9 bases matching TRBD2. The germline V gene has CDR1 DFQATT and CDR2 SNEGSKA (reference sequence). The CDR3 consists of 14 residues. J lost 4 bases, V lost 0 bases, and 1 base had no gene match. The CDR3 DNA, read in part, is TGCAGTGCTAGAGAGCTAGCGGGATACAATGAG. Its protein is CSARELAGYNE. The full CDR3 reads CSARELAGYNEQFF.

On this clone itself: Read data end 3 residues before the CDR3 end; the end is taken from the germline J gene. J is TRBJ1-5 and V is TRBV5-6; D is possibly TRBD1 (6 bases). Germline CDR1 and CDR2: SGHDT and YYEEEE. The CDR3 spans 14 residues. V was pared by 2 bases and J by 6 bases, with 12 bases between. CDR3 bases read: TGTGCCAGCAGCTTCCGAGGGGGTGGTCAGCCC. Protein sequence: CASSFRGGGQP. The whole CDR3 sequence is CASSFRGGGQPQHF.

Details on this clone: The read stops 3 residues short of the end of the CDR3; the missing end is completed from the germline J gene. The chain combines TRBV30 with TRBJ2-2; TRBD1 aligns across 7 bases. The CDR3 extends over 15 amino acids. Germline V lookup: CDR1 GTSNPN, CDR2 SVGIG (reference sequence). Partial CDR3 DNA: TGTGCCTGGAGCCAGGGACAGACAACTAATGAAAAG. Residues: CAWSQGQTTNEK. The CDR3 in full is CAWSQGQTTNEKLFF.

As regards this clone: The junction and the germline gene differ at one end; a read error may be behind it. The CDR3: CASSPDYGTGGGSYTQYF. CDR3 DNA (partial): TGCGCCAGCAGCCCCGATTACGGGACAGGGGGCGGATCGTATACG. The chain couples TRBV4-2 to TRBJ2-3, with TRBD1 matching over 12 bases. The sequence runs out 3 residues before the end of the CDR3; the remainder is reconstructed from the germline J gene. The CDR3 covers 18 residues. Germline V gene data show CDR1 as LGHNA and CDR2 as YNFKEQ.

About this clone itself: The read gets to within 3 residues of the CDR3 end, and the germline J gene fills in the rest. This chain connects TRBV19 to TRBJ1-1; no firm D call. The CDR3 totals 14 residues. CDR1 and CDR2 from the germline V gene are LNHDA and SQIVND (reference sequence). Incomplete CDR3 DNA: TGTGCCAGTAGTATTCCAGGCCTGGGTGATGAG. Its protein product is CASSIPGLGDE. The full CDR3 sequence reads CASSIPGLGDEAFF.

Details on this clone: Read data end 3 residues before the CDR3 end; the end is taken from the germline J gene. The chain has TRBV20-1 and TRBJ1-1; the D is unclear. V lost 2 bases, J lost 0 bases, and 10 bases lay in between. The V gene's germline CDR1 is DFQATT and CDR2 SNEGSKA (reference sequence). The CDR3 totals 14 residues. The CDR3 here is CSARPATMNTEAFF. The DNA read from the CDR3 is TGCAGTGCTAGACCCGCTACTATGAACACTGAA.

About this clone itself: From the germline J gene comes the end of the CDR3, since the read stops 3 residues before it. The J gene is TRBJ2-3, the V gene TRBV10-3; TRBD2 aligns across 7 bases. The CDR3 extends over 14 amino acids. Germline V CDR1 and CDR2: ENHRY, SYGVKD. The covered CDR3 bases are TGTGCCATCAGTGCCGCGGGAGTCAATCAGCCG. This gives the protein CAISAAGVNQP. The whole CDR3 protein reads CAISAAGVNQPQYF.

Note on this clone: The read ends 3 residues early relative to the CDR3; the germline J gene fills the gap. The identical CDR3 is also encoded by other nucleotide sequences in the sample. The chain is built from TRBV20-1 and TRBJ1-5; 7 nucleotides align to TRBD1. With 5 bases clipped from V and 5 bases from J, the junction kept 6 bases outside the gene matches. CDR3 size: 13 residues. CDR1 is DFQATT, CDR2 SNEGSKA, per germline (reference sequence). CDR3 DNA (partial): TGCAGTGCTCGTGGACAGGTCGATCAGCCC. Encoded protein: CSARGQVDQP. The entire CDR3 reads CSARGQVDQPQHF.

In regard to this clone: The read terminates 3 residues ahead of where the CDR3 ends, so the germline J gene completes it. V is TRBV6-2 or TRBV6-3 and J is TRBJ2-4; 8 bases map to TRBD1. The germline CDR1 and CDR2 sequences are MNHEY and SVGEGT. This CDR3 contains 15 residues. CDR3 DNA, as far as it was read: TGTGCCAGCAGTTCACCCTATTTGGGACAGGACCTT. Protein sequence: CASSSPYLGQDL. In full, the CDR3 is CASSSPYLGQDLQYF.

Notes on this clone: Read coverage stops 3 residues before the CDR3 terminus; the germline J gene supplies the remainder. The chain combines TRBV20-1 with TRBJ2-1; 11 bases fit TRBD1. The germline gives CDR1 DFQATT, CDR2 SNEGSKA (reference sequence). The CDR3 runs 17 residues. The trim removed 5 bases at V and 0 bases at J, leaving 9 bases unmatched. CDR3 residues: CSARTGGWESSYNEQFF. CDR3 bases read: TGCAGTGCTCGGACAGGGGGCTGGGAAAGCTCCTACAATGAG.

Concerning this clone itself: The sequence runs out 3 residues before the end of the CDR3; the remainder is reconstructed from the germline J gene. The sample contains more than one DNA sequence encoding this CDR3. The chain is built from TRBV9 and TRBJ2-3; D gene unclear. V lost 0 bases to trimming and J lost 2 bases, with 4 bases between them. Germline values: CDR1 SGDLS, CDR2 YYNGEE. There are 13 residues in the CDR3. CDR3 sequence reads: CASSVAVTDTQYF. CDR3 DNA, as far as it was read: TGTGCCAGCAGCGTAGCCGTCACAGATACG. Supplemented by reference TRBV9 and TRBJ2-3, the full variable domain reads DSGVTQTPKHLITATGQRVTLRCSPRSGDLSVYWYQQSLDQGLQFLIQYYNGEERAKGNILERFSAQQFPDLHSELNLSSLELGDSALYFCASSVAVTDTQYFGPGTRLTVL.

The CDR3 DNA, read in part, is TGTGCCAGCAGCCTAATTCAGCCC. Translation gives CASSLIQP. The whole CDR3 sequence reads CASSLIQPQHF. The chain uses TRBV3-1 (or the pseudogene TRBV3-2) and TRBJ1-5; no clear D. The read stops 3 residues short of the end of the CDR3; the missing end is completed from the germline J gene. CDR1 is LGHDT, CDR2 YNNKEL, per germline (reference sequence). CDR3 length: 11 residues. V shed 4 bases and J shed 6 bases, with 4 bases lying between them.

CDR3 bases read: TGTGCCAGCAGCCAAGGTTTCGGGGTAGTCTACGAG. The encoded protein is CASSQGFGVVYE. The whole CDR3 reads CASSQGFGVVYEQYF. The chain recombines TRBV3-1 (or the pseudogene TRBV3-2) with TRBJ2-7, with a weak D call TRBD2 (5 bases). The read terminates 3 residues ahead of where the CDR3 ends, so the germline J gene completes it. Germline CDR1 reads LGHDT; CDR2 reads YNNKEL (reference sequence). This CDR3 is 15 amino acids long. V lost 1 base and J lost 3, with 13 bases in between.

In the case of this clone: Read sequence stops 3 residues before the CDR3 end, and the germline J gene provides the missing end. The chain is built from TRBV2 and TRBJ1-2; a weak D match, TRBD1 (5 bases). Germline V gives CDR1 SNHLY, CDR2 FYNNEI. CDR3 length equals 14 residues. Trimming stripped 8 bases from V and 1 base from J, with 14 bases between. Here the CDR3 reads CASVRQLLNYGYTF. The part of the CDR3 DNA that was read is TGTGCCAGCGTACGACAGTTACTTAACTATGGC.

Notes on this clone: The read ends 3 residues early relative to the CDR3; the germline J gene fills the gap. The V and J genes are TRBV20-1 and TRBJ2-3; D is perhaps TRBD2 (6 bases). The CDR3 consists of 13 residues. The V end was cut by 7 bases, the J end by 0 bases, with 11 bases between. CDR1 and CDR2 (germline): DFQATT, SNEGSKA (reference sequence). The CDR3 DNA, read in part, is TGCAGTGTTCGGACTATTAGCACAGATACG. This codes for CSVRTISTDT. The whole CDR3 sequence reads CSVRTISTDTQYF.

Note on this clone: The sequenced fragment ends 3 residues before the CDR3 boundary, so the rest is inferred from the germline J gene. The gene calls are TRBV7-9 and TRBJ1-2, with TRBD1 as a possible D gene (6 bases). The CDR3 is made up of 14 amino acids. Looked up from germline, CDR1 is SEHNR and CDR2 is FQNEAQ (reference sequence). The covered CDR3 bases are TGTGCCAGCAGCTTAGAGGGGGGGCTGAGTGAC. It is translated as CASSLEGGLSD. The whole CDR3 reads CASSLEGGLSDYTF.